A selection of T cell receptor beta chains follows, all from one sample in a study of T cells in Graves' hyperthyroidism and ophthalmopathy. One entry per CDR3 protein, called by TCRdb with MiXCR from the multiplex PCR reads. Here the sample spans roughly 240,000 distinct CDR3 sequences, roughly 22% being singletons. Sequencing used blood. The origin of the receptors is a woman in her 40s with Graves' ophthalmopathy. Both conserved end residues are part of each CDR3. The D gene is left open where the match is weak. Clone size is given for some rows only: seen once, a few or many times, or a class if the clone is expanded.

v_gene	abundance	d_gene	j_gene	CDR3aa	CDR3nt
TRBV30	many	.	TRBJ1-1	CAWSVGANTEAFF	TGTGCCTGGAGTGTTGGGGCGAACACTGAAGCTTTCTTT
TRBV12-3/TRBV12-4	.	TRBD1	TRBJ2-7	CASSLINGQGLISSYEQYF	TGTGCCAGCAGTTTAATTAATGGACAGGGGTTGATAAGCTCCTACGAGCAGTACTTC
TRBV12-5	few	.	TRBJ1-3	CASGLAGNTIYF	TGTGCTAGTGGTTTGGCCGGAAACACCATATATTTT
TRBV7-9	many	TRBD1	TRBJ1-2	CASSLEVGGGGGGYTF	TGTGCCAGCAGCTTAGAGGTCGGCGGAGGGGGCGGAGGCTACACCTTC
TRBV10-3	once	.	TRBJ2-5	CAISGPGQETQYF	TGTGCCATCAGTGGACCGGGCCAAGAGACCCAGTACTTC
TRBV20-1	many	TRBD2	TRBJ2-7	CSAREKGLAGRVYEQYF	TGCAGTGCTAGAGAGAAGGGACTAGCGGGGAGGGTCTACGAGCAGTACTTC
TRBV12-3/TRBV12-4	.	TRBD1	TRBJ1-1	CASSFPHVQGTTEAFF	TGTGCCAGCAGTTTCCCTCATGTACAGGGGACCACTGAAGCTTTCTTT
TRBV7-3	many	TRBD1	TRBJ1-2	CASSSGTGDYTF	TGTGCCAGCAGCTCGGGGACAGGGGACTACACCTTC
TRBV5-1	.	TRBD1	TRBJ1-3	CASSFGQGASGNTIYF	TGCGCCAGCAGCTTTGGACAGGGAGCCTCTGGAAACACCATATATTTT
TRBV20-1	many	TRBD2	TRBJ2-7	CSATPSGRGYEQYF	TGCAGTGCGACCCCTAGCGGGAGAGGATACGAGCAGTACTTC
TRBV15	.	.	TRBJ2-6	CATSRDLGSGANVLTF	TGTGCCACCAGCAGAGATCTAGGCTCTGGGGCCAACGTCCTGACTTTC
TRBV9	.	.	TRBJ1-3	CASSVEGEISFSGNTIYF	TGTGCCAGCAGCGTAGAGGGTGAAATCTCTTTCTCTGGAAACACCATATATTTT
TRBV6-2/TRBV6-3	few	.	TRBJ2-7	CASSCSDTYEQSF	TGTGCCAGCAGTTGCTCGGACACCTACGAGCAGTCCTTC
TRBV5-1	many	TRBD1	TRBJ2-7	CASSVTGGEQYF	TGCGCCAGCAGCGTAACAGGGGGCGAGCAGTACTTC
TRBV3-1	many	.	TRBJ2-5	CASSQMAGETQYF	TGTGCCAGCAGCCAAATGGCGGGAGAGACCCAGTACTTC
TRBV7-3	.	TRBD2	TRBJ2-5	CASSLGTSGTQYF	TGTGCCAGCAGCTTAGGGACTAGCGGGACCCAGTACTTC
TRBV12-3/TRBV12-4	.	TRBD1	TRBJ2-5	CASSSTTGAGTQYF	TGTGCCAGCAGTTCCACGACAGGGGCAGGGACCCAGTACTTC
TRBV30	.	.	TRBJ1-2	CAWSVQTLGSGYTF	TGTGCCTGGAGTGTACAGACTCTGGGAAGCGGCTACACCTTC
TRBV13	.	.	TRBJ2-7	CASSLGRGPGTEQYF	TGTGCCAGCAGCTTAGGACGGGGACCTGGTACCGAGCAGTACTTC
TRBV19	once	TRBD1	TRBJ2-2	CATKGGLNTGELFF	TGTGCCACCAAAGGGGGCCTGAACACCGGGGAGCTGTTTTTT
TRBV7-6	many	TRBD1	TRBJ2-2	CASSLPGGTGDTGELFF	TGTGCCAGCAGCCTGCCCGGGGGGACAGGGGATACCGGGGAGCTGTTTTTT
TRBV28	many	.	TRBJ1-3	CASSPLPNGISGNTIYF	TGTGCCAGCAGTCCCCTCCCGAACGGAATCTCTGGAAACACCATATATTTT
TRBV12-3/TRBV12-4	.	.	TRBJ2-7	CASAYRDTPYEQYF	TGTGCCAGCGCGTACCGGGACACACCCTACGAGCAGTACTTC
TRBV7-2	many	.	TRBJ1-5	CASSKDITSNQPQHF	TGTGCCAGCAGCAAAGACATCACCAGCAATCAGCCCCAGCATTTT